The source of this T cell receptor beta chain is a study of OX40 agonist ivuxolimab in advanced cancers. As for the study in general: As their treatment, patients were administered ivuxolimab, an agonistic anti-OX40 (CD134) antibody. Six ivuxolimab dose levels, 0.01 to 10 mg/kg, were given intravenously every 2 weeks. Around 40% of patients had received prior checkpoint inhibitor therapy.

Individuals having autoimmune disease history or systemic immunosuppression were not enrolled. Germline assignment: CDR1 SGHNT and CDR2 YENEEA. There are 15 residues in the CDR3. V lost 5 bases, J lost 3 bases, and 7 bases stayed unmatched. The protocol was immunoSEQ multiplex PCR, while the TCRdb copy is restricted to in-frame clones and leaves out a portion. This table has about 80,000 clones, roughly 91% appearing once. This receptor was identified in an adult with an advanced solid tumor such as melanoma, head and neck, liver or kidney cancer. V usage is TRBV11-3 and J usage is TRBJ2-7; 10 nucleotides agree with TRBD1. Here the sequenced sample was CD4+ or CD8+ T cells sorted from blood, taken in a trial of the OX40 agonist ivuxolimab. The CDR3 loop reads CASSTSTGGFYEQYF. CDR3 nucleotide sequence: TGTGCCAGCAGCACCTCGACAGGGGGCTTCTACGAGCAGTACTTC.